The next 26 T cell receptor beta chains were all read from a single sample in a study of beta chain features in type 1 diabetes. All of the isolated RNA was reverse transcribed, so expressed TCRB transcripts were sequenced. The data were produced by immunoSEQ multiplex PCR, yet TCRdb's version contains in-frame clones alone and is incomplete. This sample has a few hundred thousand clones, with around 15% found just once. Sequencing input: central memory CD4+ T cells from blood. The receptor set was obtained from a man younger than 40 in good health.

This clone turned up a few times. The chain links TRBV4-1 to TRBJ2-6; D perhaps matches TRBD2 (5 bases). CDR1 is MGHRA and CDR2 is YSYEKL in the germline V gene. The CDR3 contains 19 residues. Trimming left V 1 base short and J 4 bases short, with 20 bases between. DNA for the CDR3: TGCGCCAGCAGCCAAGTCCCCAGGACTGGCCTCTCGGGGGCCAACGTCCTGACTTTC. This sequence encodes CASSQVPRTGLSGANVLTF.

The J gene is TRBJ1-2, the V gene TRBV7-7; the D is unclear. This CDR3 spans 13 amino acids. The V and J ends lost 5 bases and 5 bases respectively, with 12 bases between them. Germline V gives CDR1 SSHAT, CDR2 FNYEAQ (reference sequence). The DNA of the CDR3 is TGTGCCAGCAGCGAAGGAGGTTTTTATGGCTACACCTTC. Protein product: CASSEGGFYGYTF.

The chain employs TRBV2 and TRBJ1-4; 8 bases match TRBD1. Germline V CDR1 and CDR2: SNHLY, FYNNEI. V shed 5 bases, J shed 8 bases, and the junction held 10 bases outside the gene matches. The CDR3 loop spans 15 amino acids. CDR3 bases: TGTGCCAGCAGTTACAGGGGGACGGCCGGGGAAAAACTGTTTTTT. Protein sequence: CASSYRGTAGEKLFF. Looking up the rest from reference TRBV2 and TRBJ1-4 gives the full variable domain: EPEVTQTPSHQVTQMGQEVILRCVPISNHLYFYWYRQILGQKVEFLVSFYNNEISEKSEIFDDQFSVERPDGSNFTLKIRSTKLEDSAMYFCASSYRGTAGEKLFFGSGTQLSVL.

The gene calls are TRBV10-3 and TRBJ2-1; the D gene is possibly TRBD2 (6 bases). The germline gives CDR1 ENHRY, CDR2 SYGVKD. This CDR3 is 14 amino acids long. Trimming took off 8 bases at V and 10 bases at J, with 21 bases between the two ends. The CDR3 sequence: CAIEARSVGGEQFF. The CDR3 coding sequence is TGTGCCATCGAAGCCCGCTCGGTTGGGGGGGAGCAGTTCTTC.

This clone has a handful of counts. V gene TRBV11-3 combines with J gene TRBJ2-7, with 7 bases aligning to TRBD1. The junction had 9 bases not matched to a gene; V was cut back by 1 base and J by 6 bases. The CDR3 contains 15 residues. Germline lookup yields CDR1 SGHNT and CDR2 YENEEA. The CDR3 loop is CASSLASDRVGEQYV. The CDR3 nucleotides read TGTGCCAGCAGCTTAGCCTCTGACAGGGTAGGCGAGCAGTACGTC.

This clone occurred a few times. The CDR3 DNA follows: TGTGCCAGCAGTCACAACAATGAGCAGTTCTTC. The encoded protein is CASSHNNEQFF. V gene TRBV6-1 combines with J gene TRBJ2-1; no clear D gene. The V and J ends lost 5 bases and 5 bases respectively, with 4 bases between them. Germline CDR1 MNHNS, CDR2 SASEGT. This CDR3 is 11 amino acids long.

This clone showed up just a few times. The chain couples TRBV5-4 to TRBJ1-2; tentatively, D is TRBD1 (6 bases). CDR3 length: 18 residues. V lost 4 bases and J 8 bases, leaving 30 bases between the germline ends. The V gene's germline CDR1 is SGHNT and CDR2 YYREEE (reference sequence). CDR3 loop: CASSRWGQGLIKAGGYTF. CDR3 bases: TGTGCCAGCAGCAGGTGGGGGCAGGGGCTAATCAAGGCGGGAGGCTACACCTTC.

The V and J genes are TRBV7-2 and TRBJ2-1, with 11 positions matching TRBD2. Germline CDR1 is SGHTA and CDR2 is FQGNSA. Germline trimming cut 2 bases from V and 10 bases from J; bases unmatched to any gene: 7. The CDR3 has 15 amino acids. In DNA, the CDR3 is TGTGCCAGCAGCTTAAATAGCGGGAGGGATAAAGAGCAGTTCTTC. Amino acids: CASSLNSGRDKEQFF.

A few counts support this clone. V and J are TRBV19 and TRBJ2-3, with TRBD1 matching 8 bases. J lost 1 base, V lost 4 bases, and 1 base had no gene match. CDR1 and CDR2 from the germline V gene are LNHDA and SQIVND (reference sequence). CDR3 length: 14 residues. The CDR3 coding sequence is TGTGCCAGTAGTACGACAGGGGGCACAGATACGCAGTATTTT. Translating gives CASSTTGGTDTQYF.

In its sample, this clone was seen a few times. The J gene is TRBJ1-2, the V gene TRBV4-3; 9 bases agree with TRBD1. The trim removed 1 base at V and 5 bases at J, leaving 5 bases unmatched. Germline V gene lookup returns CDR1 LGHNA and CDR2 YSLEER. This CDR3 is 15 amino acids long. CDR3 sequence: CASSQGDREYYGYTF. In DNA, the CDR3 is TGCGCCAGCAGCCAAGGGGACAGGGAATATTATGGCTACACCTTC.

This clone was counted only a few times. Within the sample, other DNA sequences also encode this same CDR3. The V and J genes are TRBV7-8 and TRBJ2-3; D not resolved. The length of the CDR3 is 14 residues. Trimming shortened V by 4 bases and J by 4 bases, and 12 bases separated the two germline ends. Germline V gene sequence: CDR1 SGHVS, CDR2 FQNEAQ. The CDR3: CASSSPGLADTQYF. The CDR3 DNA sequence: TGTGCCAGCAGCTCTCCGGGCTTGGCAGATACGCAGTATTTT.

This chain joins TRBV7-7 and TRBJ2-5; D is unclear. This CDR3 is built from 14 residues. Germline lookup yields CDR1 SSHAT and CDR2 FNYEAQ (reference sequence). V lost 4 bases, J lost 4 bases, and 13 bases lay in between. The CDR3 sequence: CASSSGHGRETQYF. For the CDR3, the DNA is TGTGCCAGCAGCTCTGGGCACGGTCGAGAGACCCAGTACTTC.

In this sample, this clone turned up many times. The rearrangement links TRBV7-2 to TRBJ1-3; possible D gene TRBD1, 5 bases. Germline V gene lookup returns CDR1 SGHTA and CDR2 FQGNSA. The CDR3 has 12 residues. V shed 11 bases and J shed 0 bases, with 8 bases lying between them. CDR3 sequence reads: CASGTSGNTIYF. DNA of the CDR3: TGTGCCTCGGGGACCTCTGGAAACACCATATATTTT.

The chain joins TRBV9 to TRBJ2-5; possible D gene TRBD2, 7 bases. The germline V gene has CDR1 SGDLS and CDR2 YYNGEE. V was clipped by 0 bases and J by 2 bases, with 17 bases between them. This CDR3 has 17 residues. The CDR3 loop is CASSVATAGRGQETQYF. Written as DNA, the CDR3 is TGTGCCAGCAGCGTAGCTACAGCAGGGAGGGGGCAAGAGACCCAGTACTTC.

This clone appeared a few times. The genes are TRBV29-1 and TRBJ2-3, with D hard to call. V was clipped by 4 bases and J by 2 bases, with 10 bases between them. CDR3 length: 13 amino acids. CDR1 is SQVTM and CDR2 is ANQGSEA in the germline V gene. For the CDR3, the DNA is TGCAGCGTTGGTTTGGGTAACACAGATACGCAGTATTTT. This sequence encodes CSVGLGNTDTQYF.

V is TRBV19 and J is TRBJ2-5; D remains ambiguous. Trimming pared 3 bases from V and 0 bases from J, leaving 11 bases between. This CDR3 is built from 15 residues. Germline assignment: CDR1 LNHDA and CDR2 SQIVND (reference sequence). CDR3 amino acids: CASSMRRNYQETQYF. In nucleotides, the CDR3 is TGTGCCAGTAGTATGCGGCGAAACTACCAAGAGACCCAGTACTTC.

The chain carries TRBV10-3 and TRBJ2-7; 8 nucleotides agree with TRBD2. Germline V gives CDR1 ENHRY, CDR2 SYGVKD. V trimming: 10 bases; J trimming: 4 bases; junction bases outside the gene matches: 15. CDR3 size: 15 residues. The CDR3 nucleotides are TGTGCCAGCAGAGACAGCGGGGGCTCCTCATACGAGCAGTACTTC. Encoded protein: CASRDSGGSSYEQYF.

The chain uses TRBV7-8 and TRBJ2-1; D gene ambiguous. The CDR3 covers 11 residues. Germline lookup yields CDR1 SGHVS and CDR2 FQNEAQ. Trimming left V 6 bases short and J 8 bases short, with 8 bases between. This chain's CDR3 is CASRGFHEQFF. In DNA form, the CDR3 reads TGTGCCAGCAGGGGTTTCCATGAGCAGTTCTTC. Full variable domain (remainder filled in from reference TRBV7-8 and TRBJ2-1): GAGVSQSPRYKVAKRGQDVALRCDPISGHVSLFWYQQALGQGPEFLTYFQNEAQLDKSGLPSDRFFAERPEGSVSTLKIQRTQQEDSAVYLCASRGFHEQFFGPGTRLTVL.

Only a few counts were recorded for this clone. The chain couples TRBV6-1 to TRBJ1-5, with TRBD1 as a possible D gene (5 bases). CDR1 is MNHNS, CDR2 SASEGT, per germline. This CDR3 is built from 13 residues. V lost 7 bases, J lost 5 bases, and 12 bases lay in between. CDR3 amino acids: CASTFQGDQPQHF. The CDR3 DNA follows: TGTGCCAGCACCTTCCAGGGCGATCAGCCCCAGCATTTT.

Here the CDR3 reads CASSLVASRRVETQYF. The DNA of the CDR3 is TGTGCCAGCAGCTTAGTGGCTAGCAGGAGAGTGGAGACCCAGTACTTC. The chain is built from TRBV7-7 and TRBJ2-5; TRBD2 might be the D (5 bases). Germline assignment: CDR1 SSHAT and CDR2 FNYEAQ (reference sequence). Trimming took 1 base from V and 5 from J, leaving 17 bases between them. This CDR3 comprises 16 residues.

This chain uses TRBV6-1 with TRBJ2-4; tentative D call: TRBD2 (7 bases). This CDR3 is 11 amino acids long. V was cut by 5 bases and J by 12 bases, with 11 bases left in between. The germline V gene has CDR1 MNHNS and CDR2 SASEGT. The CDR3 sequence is CASSMRGPQYF. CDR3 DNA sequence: TGTGCCAGCAGTATGCGGGGGCCTCAGTACTTC.

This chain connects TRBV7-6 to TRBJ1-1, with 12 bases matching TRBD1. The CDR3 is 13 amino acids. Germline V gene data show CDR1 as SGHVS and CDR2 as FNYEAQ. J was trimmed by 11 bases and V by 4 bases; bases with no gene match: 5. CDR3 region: CASSSGTGGKAFF. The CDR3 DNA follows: TGTGCCAGCAGCTCCGGGACAGGGGGCAAGGCTTTCTTT. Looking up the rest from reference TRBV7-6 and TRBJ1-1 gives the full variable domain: GAGVSQSPRYKVTKRGQDVALRCDPISGHVSLYWYRQALGQGPEFLTYFNYEAQQDKSGLPNDRFSAERPEGSISTLTIQRTEQRDSAMYRCASSSGTGGKAFFGQGTRLTVV.

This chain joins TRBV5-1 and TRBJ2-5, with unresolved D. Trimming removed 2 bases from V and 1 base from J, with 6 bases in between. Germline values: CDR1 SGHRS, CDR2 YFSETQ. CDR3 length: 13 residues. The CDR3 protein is CASSLGAQETQYF. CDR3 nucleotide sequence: TGCGCCAGCAGCTTAGGAGCCCAAGAGACCCAGTACTTC.

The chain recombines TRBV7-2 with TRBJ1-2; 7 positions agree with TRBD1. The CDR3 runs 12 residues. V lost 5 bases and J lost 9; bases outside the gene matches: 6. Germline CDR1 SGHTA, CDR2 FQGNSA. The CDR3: CASSPSGGSYTF. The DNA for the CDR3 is TGTGCCAGCAGCCCATCAGGGGGGAGCTACACCTTC.

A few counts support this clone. CDR3 residues: CASSLAIRVFSSYNSPLHF. The CDR3 DNA sequence: TGTGCCAGCAGCTTAGCTATTCGGGTGTTCAGCTCCTATAATTCACCCCTCCACTTT. The V gene is TRBV11-2, the J gene TRBJ1-6; no clear D gene. The CDR3 totals 19 residues. V lost 1 base to trimming and J lost 0 bases, with 16 bases between them. Germline CDR1 is SGHAT and CDR2 is FQNNGV.

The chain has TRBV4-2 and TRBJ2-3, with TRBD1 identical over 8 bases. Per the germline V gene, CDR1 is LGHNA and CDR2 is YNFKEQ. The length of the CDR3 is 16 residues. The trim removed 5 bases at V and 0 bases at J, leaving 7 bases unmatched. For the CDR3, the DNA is TGTGCCAGCAGCTACCCTCGGACAGGGAGCACAGATACGCAGTATTTT. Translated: CASSYPRTGSTDTQYF.